This TCR beta chain was profiled in a study of CD8 T cells in ankylosing spondylitis. TCRdb processed the 5' RACE reads anew with MiXCR; each CDR3 protein has one entry. The sample shows more than 200,000 distinct CDR3 sequences, approximately 24% of them seen only once. This clonotype was seen many times. This CDR3 contains 14 residues. Germline CDR1 and CDR2: LGHNA and YNFKEQ. With 1 base removed from V and 9 bases from J, the gap between germline ends came to 13 bases. The receptor was derived from a male donor with ankylosing spondylitis or in good health (not recorded which). The sample consisted of blood, either unsorted or a sorted T cell fraction (not recorded which). V gene TRBV4-2 combines with J gene TRBJ2-1; D may be TRBD1 (6 bases). CDR3 sequence (DNA): TGTGCCAGCAGCCAAGTTGCAGGGGCGCGTGAGCAGTTCTTC. It is translated as CASSQVAGAREQFF.